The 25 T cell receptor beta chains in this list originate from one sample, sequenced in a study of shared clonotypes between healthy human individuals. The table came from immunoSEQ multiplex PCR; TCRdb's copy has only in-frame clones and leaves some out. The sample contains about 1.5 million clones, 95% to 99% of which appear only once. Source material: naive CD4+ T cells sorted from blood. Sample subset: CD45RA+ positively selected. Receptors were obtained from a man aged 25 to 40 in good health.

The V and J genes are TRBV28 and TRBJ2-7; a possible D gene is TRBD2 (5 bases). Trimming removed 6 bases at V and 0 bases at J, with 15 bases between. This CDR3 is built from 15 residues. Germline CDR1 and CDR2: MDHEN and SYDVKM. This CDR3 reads CASRTTRKSSYEQYF. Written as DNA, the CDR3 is TGTGCCAGCAGGACTACTAGAAAATCCTCCTACGAGCAGTACTTC.

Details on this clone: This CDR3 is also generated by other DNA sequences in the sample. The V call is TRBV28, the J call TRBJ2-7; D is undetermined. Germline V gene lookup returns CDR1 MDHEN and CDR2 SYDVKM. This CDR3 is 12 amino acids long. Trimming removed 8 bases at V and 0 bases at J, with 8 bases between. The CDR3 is CASRRSSYEQYF. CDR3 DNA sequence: TGTGCCAGCCGCAGGAGCTCCTACGAGCAGTACTTC.

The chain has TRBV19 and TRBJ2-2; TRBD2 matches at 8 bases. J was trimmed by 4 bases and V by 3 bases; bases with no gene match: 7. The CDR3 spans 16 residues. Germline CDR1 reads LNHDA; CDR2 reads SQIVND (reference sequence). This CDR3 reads CASSIVAGPTTGELFF. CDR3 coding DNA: TGTGCCAGTAGTATTGTAGCGGGACCCACCACCGGGGAGCTGTTTTTT.

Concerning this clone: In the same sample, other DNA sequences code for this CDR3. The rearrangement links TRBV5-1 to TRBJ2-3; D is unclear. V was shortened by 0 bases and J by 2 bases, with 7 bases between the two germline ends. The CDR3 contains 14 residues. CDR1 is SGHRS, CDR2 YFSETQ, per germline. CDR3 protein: CASSLDRATDTQYF. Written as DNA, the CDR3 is TGCGCCAGCAGCTTGGATAGGGCCACAGATACGCAGTATTTT.

In nucleotides, the CDR3 is TGCGCCAGCAGCCAAGACTCTTACAATGAGCAGTTCTTC. Its translation: CASSQDSYNEQFF. V and J are TRBV10-1 and TRBJ2-1; D uncertain. Germline CDR1 reads WNHNN; CDR2 reads SYGVQD (reference sequence). V lost 6 bases and J lost 4, with 10 bases in between. The CDR3 has 13 amino acids.

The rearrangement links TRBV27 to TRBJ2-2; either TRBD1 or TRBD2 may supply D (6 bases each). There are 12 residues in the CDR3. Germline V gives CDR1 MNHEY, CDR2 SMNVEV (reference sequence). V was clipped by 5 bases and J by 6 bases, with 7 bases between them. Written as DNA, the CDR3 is TGTGCCAGCAGTCGGGGGCCCGGGGAGCTGTTTTTT. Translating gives CASSRGPGELFF.

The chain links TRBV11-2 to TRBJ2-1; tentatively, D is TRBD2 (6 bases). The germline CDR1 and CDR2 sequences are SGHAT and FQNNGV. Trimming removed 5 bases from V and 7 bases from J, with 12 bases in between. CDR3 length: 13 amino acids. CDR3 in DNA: TGTGCCAGCAGCCCCCGCCGGGGGAATGAGCAGTTCTTC. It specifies CASSPRRGNEQFF. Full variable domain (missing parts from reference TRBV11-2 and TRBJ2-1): EAGVAQSPRYKIIEKRQSVAFWCNPISGHATLYWYQQILGQGPKLLIQFQNNGVVDDSQLPKDRFSAERLKGVDSTLKIQPAKLEDSAVYLCASSPRRGNEQFFGPGTRLTVL.

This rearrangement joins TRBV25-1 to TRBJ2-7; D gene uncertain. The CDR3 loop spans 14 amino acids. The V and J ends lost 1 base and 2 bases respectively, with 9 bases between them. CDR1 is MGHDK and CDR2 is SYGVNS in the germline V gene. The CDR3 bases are TGTGCCAGCAGTGAATTCCCAGGTGCCTACGAGCAGTACTTC. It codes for CASSEFPGAYEQYF.

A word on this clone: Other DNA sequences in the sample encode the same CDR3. CDR3 protein: CAISDRTDTQYF. The DNA of the CDR3 is TGTGCCATCAGTGATCGGACAGATACGCAGTATTTT. This chain links TRBV10-3 with TRBJ2-3; D is uncertain. V lost 3 bases, J lost 3 bases, and 4 bases lay in between. The CDR3 length is 12 residues. Germline V gene lookup returns CDR1 ENHRY and CDR2 SYGVKD.

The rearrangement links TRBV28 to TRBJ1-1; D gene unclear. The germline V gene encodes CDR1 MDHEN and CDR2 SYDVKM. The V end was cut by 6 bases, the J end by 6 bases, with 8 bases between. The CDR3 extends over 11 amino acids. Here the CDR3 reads CASSRLAEAFF. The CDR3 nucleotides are TGTGCCAGCAGCCGGCTGGCTGAAGCTTTCTTT. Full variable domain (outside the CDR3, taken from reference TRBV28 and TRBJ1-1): DVKVTQSSRYLVKRTGEKVFLECVQDMDHENMFWYRQDPGLGLRLIYFSYDVKMKEKGDIPEGYSVSREKKERFSLILESASTNQTSMYLCASSRLAEAFFGQGTRLTVV.

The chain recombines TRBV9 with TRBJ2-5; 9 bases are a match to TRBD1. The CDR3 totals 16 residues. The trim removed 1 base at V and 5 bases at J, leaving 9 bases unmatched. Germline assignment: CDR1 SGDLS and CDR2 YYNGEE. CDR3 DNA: TGTGCCAGCAGCGTATACGGACAGGGGCCTTCGGAGACCCAGTACTTC. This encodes CASSVYGQGPSETQYF.

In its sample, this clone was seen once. CDR3 residues: CASSLVGTTTEAFF. CDR3 bases: TGTGCCAGCAGCTTAGTAGGGACGACGACTGAAGCTTTCTTT. The chain employs TRBV7-2 and TRBJ1-1, with D possibly TRBD1 on 5 matching bases. Trimming cost V 1 base and J 5 bases, with 11 bases left between them. This CDR3 contains 14 residues. Germline CDR1 SGHTA, CDR2 FQGNSA.

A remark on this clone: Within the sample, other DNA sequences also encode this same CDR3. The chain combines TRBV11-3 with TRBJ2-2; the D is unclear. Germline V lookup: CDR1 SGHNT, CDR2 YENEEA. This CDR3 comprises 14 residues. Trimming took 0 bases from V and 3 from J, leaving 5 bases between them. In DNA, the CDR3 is TGTGCCAGCAGCTTAGATCGGGACACCGGGGAGCTGTTTTTT. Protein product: CASSLDRDTGELFF.

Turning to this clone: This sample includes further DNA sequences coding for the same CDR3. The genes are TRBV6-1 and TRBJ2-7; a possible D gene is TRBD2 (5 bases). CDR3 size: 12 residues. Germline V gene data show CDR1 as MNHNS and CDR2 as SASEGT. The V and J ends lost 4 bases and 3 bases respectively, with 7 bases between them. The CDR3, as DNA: TGTGCCAGCAGTGTCGGGATCTACGAGCAGTACTTC. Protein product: CASSVGIYEQYF.

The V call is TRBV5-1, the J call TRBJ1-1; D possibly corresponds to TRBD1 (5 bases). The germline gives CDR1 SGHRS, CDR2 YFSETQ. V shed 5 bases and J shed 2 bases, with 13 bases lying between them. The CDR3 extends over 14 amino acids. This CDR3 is CASSLTVLNTEAFF. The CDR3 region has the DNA TGCGCCAGCAGTCTGACAGTTTTAAACACTGAAGCTTTCTTT. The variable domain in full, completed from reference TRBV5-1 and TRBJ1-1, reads KAGVTQTPRYLIKTRGQQVTLSCSPISGHRSVSWYQQTPGQGLQFLFEYFSETQRNKGNFPGRFSGRQFSNSRSEMNVSTLELGDSALYLCASSLTVLNTEAFFGQGTRLTVV.

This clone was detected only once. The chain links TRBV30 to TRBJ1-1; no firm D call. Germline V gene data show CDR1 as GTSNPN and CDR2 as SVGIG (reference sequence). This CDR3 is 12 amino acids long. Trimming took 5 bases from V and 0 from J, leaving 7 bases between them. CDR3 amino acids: CAWSQVNTEAFF. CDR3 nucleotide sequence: TGTGCCTGGTCCCAGGTGAACACTGAAGCTTTCTTT.

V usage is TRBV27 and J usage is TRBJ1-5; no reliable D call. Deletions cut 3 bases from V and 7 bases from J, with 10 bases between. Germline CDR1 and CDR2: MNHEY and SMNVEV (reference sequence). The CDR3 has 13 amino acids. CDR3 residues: CASSFSLRQPQHF. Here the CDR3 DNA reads TGTGCCAGCAGTTTTTCTCTGAGGCAGCCCCAGCATTTT.

The CDR3 nucleotides read TGTGCCATCGTTGGACAGCAAAACTCATACTACGAGCAGTACTTC. It yields the protein CAIVGQQNSYYEQYF. The chain is built from TRBV2 and TRBJ2-7; D may be TRBD1 (6 bases). CDR3 length: 15 amino acids. Trimming cost V 10 bases and J 3 bases, with 22 bases left between them. The germline V gene has CDR1 SNHLY and CDR2 FYNNEI.

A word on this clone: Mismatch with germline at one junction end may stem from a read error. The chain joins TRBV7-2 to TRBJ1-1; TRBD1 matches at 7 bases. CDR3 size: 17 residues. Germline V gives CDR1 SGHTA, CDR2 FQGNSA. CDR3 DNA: TGTGCCAGCAGCTTAGGAGGGGGCGAGGGCATGAACACTGAAGTTTTCTTT. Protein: CASSLGGGEGMNTEVFF.

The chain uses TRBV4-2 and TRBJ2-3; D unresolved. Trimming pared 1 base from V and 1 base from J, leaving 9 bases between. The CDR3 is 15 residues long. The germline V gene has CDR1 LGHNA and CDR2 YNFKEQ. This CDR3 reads CASSQGFTGTDTQYF. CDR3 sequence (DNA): TGTGCCAGCAGCCAAGGATTTACGGGCACAGATACGCAGTATTTT.

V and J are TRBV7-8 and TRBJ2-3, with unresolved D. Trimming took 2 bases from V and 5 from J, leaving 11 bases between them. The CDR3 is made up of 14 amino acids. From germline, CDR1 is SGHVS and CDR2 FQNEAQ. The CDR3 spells CASSLPLAVDTQYF. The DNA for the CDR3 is TGTGCCAGCAGCTTACCACTGGCGGTAGATACGCAGTATTTT.

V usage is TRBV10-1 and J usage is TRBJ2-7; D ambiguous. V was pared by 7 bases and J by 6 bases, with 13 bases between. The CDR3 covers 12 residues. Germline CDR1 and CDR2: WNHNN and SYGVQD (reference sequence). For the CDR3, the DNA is TGCGCCAGCACCTCGATAGGAGCCGAGCAGTACTTC. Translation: CASTSIGAEQYF.

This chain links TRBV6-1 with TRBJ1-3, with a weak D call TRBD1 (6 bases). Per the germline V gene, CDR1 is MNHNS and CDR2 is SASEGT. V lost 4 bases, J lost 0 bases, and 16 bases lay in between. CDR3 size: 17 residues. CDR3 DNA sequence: TGTGCCAGCAGTGCATTACCACAGGGTATCTCTGGAAACACCATATATTTT. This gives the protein CASSALPQGISGNTIYF.

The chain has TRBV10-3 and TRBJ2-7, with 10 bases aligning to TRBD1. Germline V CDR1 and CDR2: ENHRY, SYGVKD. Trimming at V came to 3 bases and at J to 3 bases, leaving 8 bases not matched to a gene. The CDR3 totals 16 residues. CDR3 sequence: CAISDYTRDRGYEQYF. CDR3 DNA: TGTGCCATCAGTGATTATACCCGGGACAGGGGCTACGAGCAGTACTTC.

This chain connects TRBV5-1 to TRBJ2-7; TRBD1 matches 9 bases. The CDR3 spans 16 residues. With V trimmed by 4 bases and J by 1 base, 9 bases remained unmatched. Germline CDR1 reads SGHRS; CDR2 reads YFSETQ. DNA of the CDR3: TGCGCCAGCAGCCCTAACCCGGGACAGGGATCCTACGAGCAGTACTTC. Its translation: CASSPNPGQGSYEQYF.